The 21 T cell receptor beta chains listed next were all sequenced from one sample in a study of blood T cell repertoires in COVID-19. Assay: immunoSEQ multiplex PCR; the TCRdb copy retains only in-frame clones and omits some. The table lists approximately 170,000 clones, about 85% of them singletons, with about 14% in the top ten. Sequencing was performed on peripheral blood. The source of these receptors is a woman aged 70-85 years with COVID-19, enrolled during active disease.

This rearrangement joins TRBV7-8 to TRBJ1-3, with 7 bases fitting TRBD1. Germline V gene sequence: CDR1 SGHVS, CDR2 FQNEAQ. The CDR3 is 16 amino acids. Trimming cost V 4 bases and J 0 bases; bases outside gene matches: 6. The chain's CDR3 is CASSSDRPFSGNTIYF. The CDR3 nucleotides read TGTGCCAGCAGCTCGGACAGGCCATTCTCTGGAAACACCATATATTTT.

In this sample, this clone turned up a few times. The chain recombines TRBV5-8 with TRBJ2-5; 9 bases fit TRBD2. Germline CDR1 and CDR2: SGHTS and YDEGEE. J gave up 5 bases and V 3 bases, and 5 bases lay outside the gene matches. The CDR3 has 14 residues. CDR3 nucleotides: TGTGCCAGCAGCTCCTTAGCGGGGGAGGAGACCCAGTACTTC. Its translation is CASSSLAGEETQYF.

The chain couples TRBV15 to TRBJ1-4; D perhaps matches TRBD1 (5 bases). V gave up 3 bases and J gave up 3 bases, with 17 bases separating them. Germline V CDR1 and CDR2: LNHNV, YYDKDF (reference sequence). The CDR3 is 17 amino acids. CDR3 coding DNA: TGTGCCACCAGCAGTGGGGAAAGGCGGGACCCTAATGAAAAACTGTTTTTT. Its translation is CATSSGERRDPNEKLFF.

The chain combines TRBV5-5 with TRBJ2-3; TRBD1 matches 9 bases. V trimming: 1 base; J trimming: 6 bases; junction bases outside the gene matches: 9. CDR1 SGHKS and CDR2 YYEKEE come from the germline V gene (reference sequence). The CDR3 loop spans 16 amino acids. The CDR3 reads CASSLSRGQGTDTQYF. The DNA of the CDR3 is TGTGCCAGCAGCTTGAGTAGAGGACAGGGGACCGATACGCAGTATTTT.

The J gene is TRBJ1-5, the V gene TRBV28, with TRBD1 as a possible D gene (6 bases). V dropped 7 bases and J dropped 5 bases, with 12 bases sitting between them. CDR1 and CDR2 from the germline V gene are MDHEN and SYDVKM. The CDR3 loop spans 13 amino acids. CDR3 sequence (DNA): TGTGCCAGCACCCGGGACAAGGATCAGCCCCAGCATTTT. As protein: CASTRDKDQPQHF.

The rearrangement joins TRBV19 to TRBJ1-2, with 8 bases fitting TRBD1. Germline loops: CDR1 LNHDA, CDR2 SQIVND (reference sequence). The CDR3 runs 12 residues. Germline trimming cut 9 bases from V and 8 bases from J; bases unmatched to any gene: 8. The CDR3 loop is CASNDRGEGYTF. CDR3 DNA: TGTGCCAGCAATGACAGGGGTGAAGGCTACACCTTC.

CDR3 residues: CASSFVTGGSYEQYF. CDR3 DNA sequence: TGTGCCAGCAGCTTCGTGACAGGGGGTTCCTACGAGCAGTACTTC. This chain uses TRBV11-2 with TRBJ2-7; 9 bases align to TRBD1. Germline CDR1 SGHAT, CDR2 FQNNGV. The ends lost 3 bases at V and 1 base at J; junction bases unmatched: 4. The CDR3 contains 15 residues.

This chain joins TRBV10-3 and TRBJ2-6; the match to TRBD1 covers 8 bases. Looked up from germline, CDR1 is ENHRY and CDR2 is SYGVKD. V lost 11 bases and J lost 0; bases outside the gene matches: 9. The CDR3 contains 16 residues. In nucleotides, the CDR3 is TGTGCCGCGGCGACAGGGGATGGCTCTGGGGCCAACGTCCTGACTTTC. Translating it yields CAAATGDGSGANVLTF.

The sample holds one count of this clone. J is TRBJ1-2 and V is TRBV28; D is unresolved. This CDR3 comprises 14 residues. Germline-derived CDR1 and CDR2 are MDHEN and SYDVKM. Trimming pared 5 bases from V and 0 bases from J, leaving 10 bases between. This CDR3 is CASSPPVSNYGYTF. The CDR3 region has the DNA TGTGCCAGCAGTCCCCCGGTTTCTAACTATGGCTACACCTTC.

The CDR3 spells CASSRGTGSPSSTDTQYF. The CDR3 nucleotides are TGCGCCAGCAGCCGAGGGACAGGGAGCCCCTCTAGCACAGATACGCAGTATTTT. This chain uses TRBV5-1 with TRBJ2-3; 9 bases align to TRBD1. The CDR3 contains 18 residues. The V segment lost 4 bases and the J segment 0 bases; nucleotides outside the gene matches: 12. Germline V gives CDR1 SGHRS, CDR2 YFSETQ.

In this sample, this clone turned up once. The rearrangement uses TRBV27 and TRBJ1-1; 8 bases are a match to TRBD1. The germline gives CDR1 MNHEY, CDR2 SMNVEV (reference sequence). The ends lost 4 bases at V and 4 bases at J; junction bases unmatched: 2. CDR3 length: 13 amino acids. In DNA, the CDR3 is TGTGCCAGCAGTTCTGACAGGGGCACTGAAGCTTTCTTT. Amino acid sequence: CASSSDRGTEAFF.

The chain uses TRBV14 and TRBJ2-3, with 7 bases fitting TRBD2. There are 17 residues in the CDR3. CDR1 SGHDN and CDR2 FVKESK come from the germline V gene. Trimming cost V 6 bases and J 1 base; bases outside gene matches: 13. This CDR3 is CASSPVLGGGGTDTQYF. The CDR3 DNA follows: TGTGCCAGCAGTCCCGTCCTTGGCGGGGGAGGCACAGATACGCAGTATTTT.

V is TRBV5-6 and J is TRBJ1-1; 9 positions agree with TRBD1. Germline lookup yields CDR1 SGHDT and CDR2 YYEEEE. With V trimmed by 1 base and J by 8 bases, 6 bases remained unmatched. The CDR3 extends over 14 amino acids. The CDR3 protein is CASSLPDRGTEAFF. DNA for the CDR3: TGTGCCAGCAGCTTGCCGGACAGGGGTACCGAAGCTTTCTTT.

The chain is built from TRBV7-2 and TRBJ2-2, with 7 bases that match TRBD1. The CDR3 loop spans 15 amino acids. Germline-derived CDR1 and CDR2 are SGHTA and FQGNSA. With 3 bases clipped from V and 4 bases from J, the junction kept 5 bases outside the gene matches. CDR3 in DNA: TGTGCCAGCAGCTTCGACAGGGTCGGCACCGGGGAGCTGTTTTTT. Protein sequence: CASSFDRVGTGELFF.

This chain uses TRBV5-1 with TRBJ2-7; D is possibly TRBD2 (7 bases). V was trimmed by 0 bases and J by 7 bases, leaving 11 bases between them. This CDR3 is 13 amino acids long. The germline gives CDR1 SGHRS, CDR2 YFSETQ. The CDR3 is CASSLVEGGEQYF. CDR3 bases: TGCGCCAGCAGCTTGGTAGAGGGGGGGGAGCAGTACTTC.

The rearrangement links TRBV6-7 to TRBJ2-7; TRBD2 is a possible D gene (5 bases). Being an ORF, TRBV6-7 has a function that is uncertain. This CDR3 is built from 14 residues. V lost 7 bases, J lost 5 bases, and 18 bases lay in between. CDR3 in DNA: TGTGCCAGCACCCGAGTGATTAGCGAAGACGAGCAGTACGTC. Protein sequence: CASTRVISEDEQYV.

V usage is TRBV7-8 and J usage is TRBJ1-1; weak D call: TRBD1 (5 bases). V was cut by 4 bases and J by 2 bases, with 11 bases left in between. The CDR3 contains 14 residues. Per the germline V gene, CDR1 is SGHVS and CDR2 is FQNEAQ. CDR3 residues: CASSWPDRNTEAFF. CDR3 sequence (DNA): TGTGCCAGCAGCTGGCCCGACAGAAACACTGAAGCTTTCTTT.

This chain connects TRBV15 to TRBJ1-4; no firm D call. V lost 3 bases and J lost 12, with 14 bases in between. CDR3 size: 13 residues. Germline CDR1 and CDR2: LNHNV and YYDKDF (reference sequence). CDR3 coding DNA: TGTGCCACCAGCAGGGACCCGGGATTTGAACTGTTTTTT. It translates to CATSRDPGFELFF.

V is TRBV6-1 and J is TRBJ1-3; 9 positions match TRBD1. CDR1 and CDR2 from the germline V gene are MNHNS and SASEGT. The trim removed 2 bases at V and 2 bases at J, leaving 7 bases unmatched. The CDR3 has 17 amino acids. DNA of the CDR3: TGTGCCAGCAGTGAATTTAACAGGGGGCTCACTGGAAACACCATATATTTT. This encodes CASSEFNRGLTGNTIYF.

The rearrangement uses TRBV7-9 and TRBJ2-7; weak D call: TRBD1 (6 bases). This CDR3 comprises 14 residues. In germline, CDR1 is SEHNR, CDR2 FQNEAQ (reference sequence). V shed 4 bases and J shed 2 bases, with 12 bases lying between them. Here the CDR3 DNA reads TGTGCCAGCAGCTCCTATCGGACAGCCTACGAGCAGTACTTC. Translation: CASSSYRTAYEQYF.

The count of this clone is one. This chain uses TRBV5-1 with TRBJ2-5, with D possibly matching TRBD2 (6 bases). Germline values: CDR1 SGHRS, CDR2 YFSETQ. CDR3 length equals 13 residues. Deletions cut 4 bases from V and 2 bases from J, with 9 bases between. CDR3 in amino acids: CASSPGAQETQYF. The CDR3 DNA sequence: TGCGCCAGCAGCCCGGGAGCTCAAGAGACCCAGTACTTC.